The clone carrying this TCR beta chain has just one count. Its antigen is undetermined. These data belong to a study of T cell repertoires in cytomegalovirus infection. CDR1 SNHLY and CDR2 FYNNEI come from the germline V gene. The V gene lost 1 base and the J gene lost 1 base, with 11 bases spanning the gap. This CDR3 region has 15 residues. Notes on the study in general: What dominated the ex vivo response were HLA-C-restricted CMV-specific TCR beta clonotypes. CMV carriers having the relevant HLA were flagged by cumulative public TCR beta family frequency.

TCRdb redid the calling of the reads with MiXCR, one entry per CDR3 protein. The sample lists roughly 990,000 distinct CDR3 sequences; 31% were seen once. Source: cultured CD8+ T cells from PBMCs, taken from culture after CMV antigen stimulation. The TCR was taken from a human donor in good health (CMV status not recorded). Some clones in this sample may be carry-over from other donors' samples. The chain carries TRBV2 and TRBJ2-7; a possible D gene is TRBD2 (6 bases). Here the CDR3 reads CASSEVRTTSYEQYF. CDR3 nucleotide sequence: TGTGCCAGCAGTGAAGTTCGGACTACATCCTACGAGCAGTACTTC. Supplemented by reference TRBV2 and TRBJ2-7, the full variable domain reads EPEVTQTPSHQVTQMGQEVILRCVPISNHLYFYWYRQILGQKVEFLVSFYNNEISEKSEIFDDQFSVERPDGSNFTLKIRSTKLEDSAMYFCASSEVRTTSYEQYFGPGTRLTVT.